The present entry profiles one T cell receptor (beta chain) with its context. Its antigen specificity is not known. One base away there is no much larger clone; base qualities are not given. The sample's time point label, in plain terms: about 28 days (+/-7) after the second vaccine dose. AZD1222 recipients with second doses at about 4 weeks or about 12 weeks were pooled, because spike-specific TCR depth and breadth did not differ between schedules. Samples from vaccinated people were obtained from the UK trials COV001 and COV002, which included a single-blind randomized controlled phase 2/3 trial of AZD1222 (ChAdOx1 nCoV-19) in healthy adults. Trial participant PBMC samples were collected at day 0 and day 28 after the second dose for TCRbeta chain sequencing. This record belongs to a study of T cell responses to AZD1222 COVID-19 vaccine (dated by TCRdb to 2020 to 2022). Concerning the study at large: TCR sequencing covered 230 to 250 trial participants: 207 given two doses of AZD1222 and some 25 given two doses of MenACWY control vaccine. Enrollment into the trials was organized by age into subgroups of 18-55, 56-69 and 70-plus years, and those subgroups contained roughly 150, 30 and 60 TCR-sequenced participants, respectively.

The paper as a whole reports these results and caveats: In the small 56-69-year group, the increase in depth fell short of significance, most likely because of low power. Nearly half of unique spike-specific TCRs reportedly recognized epitopes outside regions mutated in the B.1.351 and B.1.1.7 variants. Conclusions about previously exposed vaccinees are limited, since just a handful of AZD1222 recipients were seropositive for SARS-CoV-2 at baseline. No day 14 peak-response samples were available, so repertoires were characterized only after the peak T cell response. The whole spike protein was spanned by vaccine-associated CD4 TCRs, and dominant responses were seen in regions 160-218 and 743-854. A significant rise in spike-specific TCR breadth and depth was observed after two AZD1222 doses relative to day 0 and relative to MenACWY recipients. Participants were mostly white British, with more females than males. The authors suggested clonal diversity may have been underestimated.

From the cysteine up to the phenylalanine, the CDR3 has a length of 14 residues. The entry retains the CDR3 DNA only, 42 bases that are in frame from base 1. Per the germline V gene, SNHLY is the CDR1 and FYNNEI is the CDR2. V is shortened by 7 bases, J by 2 bases, and the region joining them spans 11 bases. The CDR3 regions of human TCRbeta chains were subjected to immunosequencing. Processing in the source paper ran as follows. Repertoire TCRs were checked for matches against a reference library of SARS-CoV-2-specific TCRs that had been generated using the MIRA antigen-specificity platform. Breadth meant the fraction of unique TCRs that were SARS-CoV-2-associated, whereas depth meant the fraction of total T cells that were SARS-CoV-2-associated. Each spike-specific TCR was assigned to its reactive spike region and to a CD4 or CD8 class using the MIRA data. Log10-transformed breadth and depth values were compared by one-way ANOVA with Sidak's multiple comparisons tests. Imported from immuneACCESS, the table was reduced by TCRdb to in-frame sequences with V and J called. These copies leave out some clones; in studies compared against another copy, an unresolved V gene accounts for under half, and the cause of the remainder is not known. That table is the source of V, J and clone size, and D and trimming were worked out from the DNA. This sample lists 130,000 to 150,000 clones; roughly nine tenths were detected once. The leading ten clones occupy about 4% of the sample.

The sequence was collected from an adult who received the AZD1222 COVID-19 vaccine. The rearranged segments are TRBV2 and TRBJ2-2; matching of 5 bases hints at TRBD2 as the D gene. Source: peripheral blood, taken 28 days after the second AZD1222 dose. The DNA reads TGTGCCAGCAAGGTCCGGGGAAACACCGGGGAGCTGTTTTTT. Translated, it gives CASKVRGNTGELFF.